This T cell receptor beta chain emerged from a study of blood T cell repertoires in COVID-19 (dated by TCRdb to 2020 to 2021). For the study in its entirety: The collaborator samples originated in the United States, Italy and Spain and spanned the acute and convalescent phases of COVID-19. Nearly every sample came with metadata listing a de-identified subject ID, COVID-19 status, age in years and sex. The samples were drawn from the first 160 participants of the ongoing ImmuneRACE study and from about 1,200 subjects provided by 6 global collaborators. The dataset comprised deeply sampled blood TCRbeta repertoires from subjects exposed to, actively infected with, or recovered from COVID-19. The material from the prospective study consisted of cDNA or gDNA derived from T cells, B-cell-depleted T cells, or PBMCs. Where HLA class I and class II types were available, the types were taken from metadata supplied by the sample provider, not from assay-based typing. The repertoires were released in a freely available public database intended as a resource for research on the immune response to SARS-CoV-2.

What the work shows at the level of the full study, not this receptor alone: How much clinical and demographic metadata was included differed by source and by participant, and the metadata was provided uncurated.

TCRbeta CDR3 regions were amplified from genomic DNA using the immunoSEQ Assay, a bias-controlled multiplex PCR. The paper's data handling went like this. Nucleated cell counts per sample were estimated from amplification of reference gene primers within the assay. To quantify the absolute abundance of each unique TCRbeta CDR3 rearrangement, sequence reads were collapsed and filtered. For each sample, productive Simpson clonality was calculated as the square root of Simpson's diversity index over productive rearrangements. This immuneACCESS table, as held by TCRdb, lists in-frame sequences with V and J called but not all clones. Of the missing ones, under half trace to an unresolved V gene in checked studies; the others have no known cause. V and J calls and clone size follow that table, whereas D and trimming were derived from the DNA. This sample lists about 400,000 clones; about 89% were detected once. Clones ranked in the top ten supply about 1.2% of the sample.

Each collaborating institution followed its own protocols to collect whole blood in K2EDTA tubes. Collaborator samples were shipped for TCRbeta analysis as frozen whole blood, isolated PBMCs, or DNA extracted from either sample type. This clone was recorded once. This receptor's antigen is unknown. Base qualities are not recorded, but no much larger clone differs from it by a single base. This receptor was obtained from a man aged 35 to 55 with acute or convalescent COVID-19. The specimen sequenced was peripheral blood.

The CDR3 amino acid sequence is: CASSSGTGGNEQYF. The sequence in DNA is TGTGCCAGCAGTTCGGGGACAGGGGGCAACGAGCAGTACTTC. The rearranged chain carries TRBV27 and TRBJ2-7; 12 nucleotides in the junction match TRBD1. V is trimmed back by 4 bases and J by 5 bases, and the junction contains 3 bases that no gene match accounts for. For CDR1 and CDR2, the germline V gene (reference sequence) lists MNHEY and SMNVEV. There are 14 amino acids in the CDR3, from cysteine to phenylalanine inclusive. Of the read, only the CDR3 DNA is kept; its 42 bases are in frame from base 1.